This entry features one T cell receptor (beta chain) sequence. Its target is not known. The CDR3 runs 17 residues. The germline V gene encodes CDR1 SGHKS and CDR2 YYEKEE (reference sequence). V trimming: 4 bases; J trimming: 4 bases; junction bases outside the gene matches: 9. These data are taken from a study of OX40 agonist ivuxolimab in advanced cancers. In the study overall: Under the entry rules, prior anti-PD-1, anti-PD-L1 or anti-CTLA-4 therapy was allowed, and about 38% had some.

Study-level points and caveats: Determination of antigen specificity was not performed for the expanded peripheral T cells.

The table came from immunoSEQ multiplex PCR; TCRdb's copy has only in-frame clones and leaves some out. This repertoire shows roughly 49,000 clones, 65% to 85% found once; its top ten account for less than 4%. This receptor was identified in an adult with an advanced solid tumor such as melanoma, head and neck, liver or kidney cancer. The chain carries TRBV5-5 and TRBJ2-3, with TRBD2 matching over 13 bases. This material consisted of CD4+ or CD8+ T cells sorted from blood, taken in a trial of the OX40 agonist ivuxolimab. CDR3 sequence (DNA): TGTGCCAGCAGCCCCTTTCCTACTAGCGGGGGGGCAGATACGCAGTATTTT. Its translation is CASSPFPTSGGADTQYF.